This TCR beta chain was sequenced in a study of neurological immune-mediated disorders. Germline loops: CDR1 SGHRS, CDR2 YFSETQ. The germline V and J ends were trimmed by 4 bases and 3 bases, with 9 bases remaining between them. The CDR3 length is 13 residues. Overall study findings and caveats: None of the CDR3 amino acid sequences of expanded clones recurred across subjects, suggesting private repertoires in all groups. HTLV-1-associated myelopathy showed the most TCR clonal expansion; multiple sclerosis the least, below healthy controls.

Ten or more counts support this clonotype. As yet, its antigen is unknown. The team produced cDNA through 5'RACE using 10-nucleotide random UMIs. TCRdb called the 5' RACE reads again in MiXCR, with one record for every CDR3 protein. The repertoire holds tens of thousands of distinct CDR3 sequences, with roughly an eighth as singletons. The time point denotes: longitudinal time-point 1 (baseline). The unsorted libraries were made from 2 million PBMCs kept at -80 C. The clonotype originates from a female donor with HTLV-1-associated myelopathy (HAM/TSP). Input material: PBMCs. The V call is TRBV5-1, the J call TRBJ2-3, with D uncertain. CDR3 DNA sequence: TGCGCCAGCAGCCCCGGGCCGACAGATACGCAGTATTTT. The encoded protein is CASSPGPTDTQYF. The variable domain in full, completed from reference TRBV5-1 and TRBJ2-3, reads KAGVTQTPRYLIKTRGQQVTLSCSPISGHRSVSWYQQTPGQGLQFLFEYFSETQRNKGNFPGRFSGRQFSNSRSEMNVSTLELGDSALYLCASSPGPTDTQYFGPGTRLTVL.